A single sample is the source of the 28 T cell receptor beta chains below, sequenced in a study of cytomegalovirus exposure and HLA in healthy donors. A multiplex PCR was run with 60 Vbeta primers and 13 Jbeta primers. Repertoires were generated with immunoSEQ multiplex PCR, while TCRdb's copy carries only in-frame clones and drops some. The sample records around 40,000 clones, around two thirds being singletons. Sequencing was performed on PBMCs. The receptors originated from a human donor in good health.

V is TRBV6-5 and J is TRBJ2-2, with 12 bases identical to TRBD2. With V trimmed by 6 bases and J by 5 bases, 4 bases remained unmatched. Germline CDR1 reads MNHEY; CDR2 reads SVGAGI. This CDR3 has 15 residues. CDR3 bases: TGTGCCAGCAGCATCGGACTAGCGGGAACCGGGGAGCTGTTTTTT. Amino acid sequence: CASSIGLAGTGELFF.

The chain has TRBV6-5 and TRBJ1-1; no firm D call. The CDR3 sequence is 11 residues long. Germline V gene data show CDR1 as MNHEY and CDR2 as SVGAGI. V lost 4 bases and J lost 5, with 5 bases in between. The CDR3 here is CASSSSTEAFF. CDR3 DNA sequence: TGTGCCAGCAGTTCGAGTACTGAAGCTTTCTTT.

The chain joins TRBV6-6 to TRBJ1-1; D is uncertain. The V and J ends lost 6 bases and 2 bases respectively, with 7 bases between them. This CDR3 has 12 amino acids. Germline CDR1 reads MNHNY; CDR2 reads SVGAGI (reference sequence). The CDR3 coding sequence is TGTGCCAGCAGGCTCACAAACACTGAAGCTTTCTTT. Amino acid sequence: CASRLTNTEAFF.

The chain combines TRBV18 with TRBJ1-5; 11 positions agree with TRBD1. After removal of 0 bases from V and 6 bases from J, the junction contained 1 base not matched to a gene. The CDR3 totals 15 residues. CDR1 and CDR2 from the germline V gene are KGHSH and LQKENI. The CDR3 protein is CASSPPGQGGQPQHF. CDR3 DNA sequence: TGTGCCAGCTCACCACCGGGACAGGGGGGTCAGCCCCAGCATTTT. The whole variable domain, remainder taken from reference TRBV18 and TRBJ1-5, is NAGVMQNPRHLVRRRGQEARLRCSPMKGHSHVYWYRQLPEEGLKFMVYLQKENIIDESGMPKERFSAEFPKEGPSILRIQQVVRGDSAAYFCASSPPGQGGQPQHFGDGTRLSIL.

CDR3 amino acids: CAWSTQGETQYF. CDR3 coding DNA: TGTGCCTGGAGTACTCAGGGGGAGACCCAGTACTTC. The chain uses TRBV30 and TRBJ2-5, with a possible D match to TRBD1 (6 bases). The CDR3 is 12 residues long. Trimming stripped 2 bases from V and 5 bases from J, with 9 bases between. Germline assignment: CDR1 GTSNPN and CDR2 SVGIG (reference sequence). Supplemented by reference TRBV30 and TRBJ2-5, the full variable domain reads SQTIHQWPATLVQPVGSPLSLECTVEGTSNPNLYWYRQAAGRGLQLLFYSVGIGQISSEVPQNLSASRPQDRQFILSSKKLLLSDSGFYLCAWSTQGETQYFGPGTRLLVL.

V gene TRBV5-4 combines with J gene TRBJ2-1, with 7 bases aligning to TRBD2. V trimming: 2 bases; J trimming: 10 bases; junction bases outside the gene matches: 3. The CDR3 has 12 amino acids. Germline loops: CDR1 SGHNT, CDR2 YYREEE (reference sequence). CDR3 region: CASSLGEGEQFF. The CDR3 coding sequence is TGTGCCAGCAGCTTAGGGGAGGGAGAGCAGTTCTTC.

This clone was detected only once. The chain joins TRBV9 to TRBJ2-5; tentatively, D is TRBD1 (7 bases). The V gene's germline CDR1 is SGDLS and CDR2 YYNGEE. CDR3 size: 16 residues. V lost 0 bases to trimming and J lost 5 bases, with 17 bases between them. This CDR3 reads CASSVGGQGGSETQYF. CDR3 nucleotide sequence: TGTGCCAGCAGCGTAGGGGGGCAGGGGGGTTCGGAGACCCAGTACTTC.

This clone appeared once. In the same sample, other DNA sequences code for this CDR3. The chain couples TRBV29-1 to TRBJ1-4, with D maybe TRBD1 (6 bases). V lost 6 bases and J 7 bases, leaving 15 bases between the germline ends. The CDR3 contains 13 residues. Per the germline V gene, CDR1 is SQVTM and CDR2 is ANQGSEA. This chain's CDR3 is CSVGGLSGEKLFF. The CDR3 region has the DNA TGCAGCGTGGGGGGGCTAAGTGGTGAAAAACTGTTTTTT.

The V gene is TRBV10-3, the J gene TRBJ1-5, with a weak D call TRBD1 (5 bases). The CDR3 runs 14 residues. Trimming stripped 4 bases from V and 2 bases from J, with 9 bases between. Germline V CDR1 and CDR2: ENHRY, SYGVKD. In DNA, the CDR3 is TGTGCCATCAGTGGGGGGGACGGCAATCAGCCCCAGCATTTT. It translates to CAISGGDGNQPQHF.

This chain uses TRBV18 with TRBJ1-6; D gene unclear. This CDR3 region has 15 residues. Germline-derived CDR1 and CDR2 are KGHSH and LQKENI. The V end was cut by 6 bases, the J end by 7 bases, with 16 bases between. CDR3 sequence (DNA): TGTGCCAGCTCGCCGACCATGGGAGACAATTCACCCCTCCACTTT. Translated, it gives CASSPTMGDNSPLHF.

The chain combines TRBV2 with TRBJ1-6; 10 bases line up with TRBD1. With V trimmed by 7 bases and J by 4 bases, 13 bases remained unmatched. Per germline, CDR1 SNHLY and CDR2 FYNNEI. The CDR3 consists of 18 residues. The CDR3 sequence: CASTEGQGLIFYNSPLHF. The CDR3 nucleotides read TGTGCCAGCACGGAGGGACAGGGGCTCATTTTTTATAATTCACCCCTCCACTTT.

Here the CDR3 DNA reads TGTGCCAGCAGCTTAGGCACTTTCTATGGCTACACCTTC. This gives the protein CASSLGTFYGYTF. The gene calls are TRBV7-8 and TRBJ1-2; D remains unclear. Germline lookup yields CDR1 SGHVS and CDR2 FQNEAQ. CDR3 length: 13 amino acids. The ends were cut back, 1 base at V and 4 bases at J, with 7 bases in the middle.

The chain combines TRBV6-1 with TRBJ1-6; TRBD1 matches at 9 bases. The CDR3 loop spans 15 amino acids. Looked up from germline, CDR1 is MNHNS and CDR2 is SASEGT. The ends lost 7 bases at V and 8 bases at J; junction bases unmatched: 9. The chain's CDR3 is CASISGGTGYSPLHF. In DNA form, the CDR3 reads TGTGCCAGCATCTCCGGGGGGACAGGGTATTCACCCCTCCACTTT.

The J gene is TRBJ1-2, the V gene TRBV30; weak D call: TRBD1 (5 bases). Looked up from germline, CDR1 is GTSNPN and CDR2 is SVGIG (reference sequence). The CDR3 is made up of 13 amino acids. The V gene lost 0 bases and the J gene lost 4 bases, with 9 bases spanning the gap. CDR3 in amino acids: CAWSVSRVYGYTF. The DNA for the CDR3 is TGTGCCTGGAGTGTTTCCAGGGTCTATGGCTACACCTTC. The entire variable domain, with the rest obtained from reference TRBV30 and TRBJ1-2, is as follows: SQTIHQWPATLVQPVGSPLSLECTVEGTSNPNLYWYRQAAGRGLQLLFYSVGIGQISSEVPQNLSASRPQDRQFILSSKKLLLSDSGFYLCAWSVSRVYGYTFGSGTRLTVV.

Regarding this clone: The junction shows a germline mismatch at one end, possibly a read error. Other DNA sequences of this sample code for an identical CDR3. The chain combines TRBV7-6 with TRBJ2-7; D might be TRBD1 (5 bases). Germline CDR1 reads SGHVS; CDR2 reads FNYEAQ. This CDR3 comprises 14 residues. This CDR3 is CASSLGQLTYEQYF. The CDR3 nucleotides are TGTGCCAGCAGCTTAGGACAGCTTACCTACGAACAGTACTTC. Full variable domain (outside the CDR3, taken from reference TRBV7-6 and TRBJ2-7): GAGVSQSPRYKVTKRGQDVALRCDPISGHVSLYWYRQALGQGPEFLTYFNYEAQQDKSGLPNDRFSAERPEGSISTLTIQRTEQRDSAMYRCASSLGQLTYEQYFGPGTRLTVT.

This chain's CDR3 is CASSSGTSGGQRETQYF. The CDR3, as DNA: TGTGCCAGCAGCTCGGGGACTAGCGGGGGGCAGCGGGAGACCCAGTACTTC. The rearrangement links TRBV5-4 to TRBJ2-5, with 15 bases fitting TRBD2. The V gene end was trimmed by 3 bases and the J gene end by 5 bases; junction bases not matched to a gene: 8. Looked up from germline, CDR1 is SGHNT and CDR2 is YYREEE (reference sequence). This CDR3 comprises 17 residues.

CDR3 sequence reads: CASSQFTGLNTEAFF. DNA of the CDR3: TGCGCCAGCAGCCAGTTTACGGGGTTGAACACTGAAGCTTTCTTT. The chain uses TRBV4-1 and TRBJ1-1; D gene uncertain. CDR3 length: 15 amino acids. V lost 3 bases and J lost 0, with 11 bases in between. Germline values: CDR1 MGHRA, CDR2 YSYEKL.

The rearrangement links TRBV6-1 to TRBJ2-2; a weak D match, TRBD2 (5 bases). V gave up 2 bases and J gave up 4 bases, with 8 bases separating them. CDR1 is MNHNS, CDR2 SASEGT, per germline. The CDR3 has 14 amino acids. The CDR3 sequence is CASSEIGGTGELFF. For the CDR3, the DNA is TGTGCCAGCAGTGAAATCGGAGGCACCGGGGAGCTGTTTTTT.

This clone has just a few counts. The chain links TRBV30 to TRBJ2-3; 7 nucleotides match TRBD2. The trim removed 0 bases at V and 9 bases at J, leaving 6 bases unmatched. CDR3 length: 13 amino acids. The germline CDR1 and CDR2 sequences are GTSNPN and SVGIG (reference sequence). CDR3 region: CAWSVTSSGTQYF. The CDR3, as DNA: TGTGCCTGGAGTGTGACTAGCTCAGGCACGCAGTATTTT.

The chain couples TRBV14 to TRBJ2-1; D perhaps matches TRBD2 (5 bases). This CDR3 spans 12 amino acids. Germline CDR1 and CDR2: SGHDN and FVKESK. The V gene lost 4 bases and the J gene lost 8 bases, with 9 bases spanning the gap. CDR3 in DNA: TGTGCCAGCAGCCGACACGGGGATGAGCAGTTCTTC. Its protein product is CASSRHGDEQFF.

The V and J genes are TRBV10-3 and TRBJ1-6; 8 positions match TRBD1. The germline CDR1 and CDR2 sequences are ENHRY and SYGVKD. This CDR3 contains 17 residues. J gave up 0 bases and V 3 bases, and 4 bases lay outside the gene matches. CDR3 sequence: CAISEGQGSSYNSPLHF. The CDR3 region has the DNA TGTGCCATCAGTGAAGGACAGGGAAGCTCCTATAATTCACCCCTCCACTTT.

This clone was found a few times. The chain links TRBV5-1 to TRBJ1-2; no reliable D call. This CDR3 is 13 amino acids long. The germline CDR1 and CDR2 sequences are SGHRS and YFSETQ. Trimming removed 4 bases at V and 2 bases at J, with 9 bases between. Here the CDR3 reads CASSPTPNYGYTF. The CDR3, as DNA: TGCGCCAGCAGCCCCACTCCCAACTATGGCTACACCTTC.

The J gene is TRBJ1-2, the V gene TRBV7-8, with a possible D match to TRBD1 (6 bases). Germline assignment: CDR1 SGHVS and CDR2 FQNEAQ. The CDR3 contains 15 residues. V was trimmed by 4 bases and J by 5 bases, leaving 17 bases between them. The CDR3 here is CASSSHRVTPYGYTF. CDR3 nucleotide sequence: TGTGCCAGCAGCTCCCACAGGGTTACCCCTTATGGCTACACCTTC.

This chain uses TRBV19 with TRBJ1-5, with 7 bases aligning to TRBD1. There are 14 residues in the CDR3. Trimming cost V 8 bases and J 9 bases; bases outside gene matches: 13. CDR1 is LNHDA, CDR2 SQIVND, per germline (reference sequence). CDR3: CASQTGQASWPQHF. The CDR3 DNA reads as TGTGCCAGTCAAACCGGACAGGCTTCTTGGCCCCAGCATTTT. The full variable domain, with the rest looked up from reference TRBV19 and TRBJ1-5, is DGGITQSPKYLFRKEGQNVTLSCEQNLNHDAMYWYRQDPGQGLRLIYYSQIVNDFQKGDIAEGYSVSREKKESFPLTVTSAQKNPTAFYLCASQTGQASWPQHFGDGTRLSIL.

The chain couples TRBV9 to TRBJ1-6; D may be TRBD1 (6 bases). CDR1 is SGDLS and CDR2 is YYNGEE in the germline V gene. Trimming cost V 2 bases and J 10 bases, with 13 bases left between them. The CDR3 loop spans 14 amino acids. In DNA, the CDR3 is TGTGCCAGCAGCGTTGGGACAAGGGACTCACCCCTCCACTTT. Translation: CASSVGTRDSPLHF.

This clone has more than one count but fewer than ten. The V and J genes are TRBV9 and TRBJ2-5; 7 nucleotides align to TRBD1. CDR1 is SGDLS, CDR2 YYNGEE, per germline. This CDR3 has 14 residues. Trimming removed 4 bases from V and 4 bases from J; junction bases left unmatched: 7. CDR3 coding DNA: TGTGCCAGCAGCTTCGGGACAGCCGCAGAGACCCAGTACTTC. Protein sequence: CASSFGTAAETQYF.

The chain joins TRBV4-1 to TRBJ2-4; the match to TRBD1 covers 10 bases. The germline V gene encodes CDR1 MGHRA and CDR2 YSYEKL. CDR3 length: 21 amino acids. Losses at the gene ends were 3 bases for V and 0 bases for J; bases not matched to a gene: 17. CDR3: CASSQAGTGASIPLAKNIQYF. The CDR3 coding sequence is TGCGCCAGCAGCCAGGCCGGGACAGGGGCGTCAATACCTCTAGCCAAAAACATTCAGTACTTC.

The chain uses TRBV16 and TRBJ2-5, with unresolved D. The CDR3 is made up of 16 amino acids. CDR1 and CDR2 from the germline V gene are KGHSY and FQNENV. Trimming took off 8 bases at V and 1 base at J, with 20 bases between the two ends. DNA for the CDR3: TGTGCCAGCGGTACCCAAACTGCCCCGGGCCAAGAGACCCAGTACTTC. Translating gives CASGTQTAPGQETQYF.